Listed below are T cell receptor delta chains from one sample, sequenced in a study of Vδ1+ human thymocytes. TCRdb called clones from the multiplex PCR reads again using CATT. The sample contains over 45,000 delta-chain clones, 15% to 20% of which appear only once. The sequenced sample was Vdelta1+ gamma-delta thymocytes from the thymus. The receptors come from a boy younger than two who had congenital heart surgery. Each CDR3 is given with its conserved first and last residue. D genes are given only for firm matches. Size values are once, few and many counts, or a class for expanded clones, and some rows have none.

clone size	V gene	J gene	D gene	CDR3 DNA	CDR3 protein
few	TRDV1	TRDJ1	NA	TGTGCTCTTGGGTGGCTCCCGGCCGATAAACTCATCTTT	CALGWLPADKLIF
few	TRDV1	TRDJ1	NA	TGTGCTCTTGGGGACCCTACCTACTACGATAAACTCATCTTT	CALGDPTYYDKLIF
few	TRDV2	TRDJ1	TRDD3	TGTGCCTGTGTCCCCTACTGGGGGATACGGAGGTACACTGATAAACTCATCTTT	CACVPYWGIRRYTDKLIF
few	TRDV1	TRDJ1	TRDD3	TGTGCTCTTGGGGAAGGATCGATCCTTCCCCATGGGGGATACGTAGTTGGGTACACCGATAAACTCATCTTT	CALGEGSILPHGGYVVGYTDKLIF
NA	TRDV1	TRDJ2	TRDD3	TGTGCTCTTGGGCCCTTCCCAGGGGGATACGCAGGTCGTGTGACAGCACAACTCTTCTTT	CALGPFPGGYAGRVTAQLFF
once	TRDV1	TRDJ1	NA	TGTGCTCTTGGGGAACTAGAAATTGGGAGTTCGCCGTACACCGATAAACTCATCTTC	CALGELEIGSSPYTDKLIF
NA	TRDV1	TRDJ1	NA	TGTGCTCTTGGGGAACTTTTAAGGGGAACCTTCCTACTACCCCATGATACTGGGGGATCCTACACCGATAAACTCATCTTT	CALGELLRGTFLLPHDTGGSYTDKLIF
NA	TRDV1	TRDJ1	TRDD3	TGTGCTCTTGGGGAACGGGGAGATTGCCTTCCCTTACTGGGGGATACGCCGTACACCGATAAACTCATCTTT	CALGERGDCLPLLGDTPYTDKLIF
NA	TRDV1	TRDJ1	TRDD2	TGTGCTCTTGGGGAACAACTTCCTACCTGGTACCCTTACACCGATAAACTCATCTTT	CALGEQLPTWYPYTDKLIF
few	TRDV1	TRDJ1	NA	TGTGCTCTTGGGGAACCCAAGCCTTCCCATACTAGGGGGATTTCGGGTAAACTCATCTTT	CALGEPKPSHTRGISGKLIF
NA	TRDV1	TRDJ1	NA	TGTGCTCTTGGGTGTCCCCTTCCCCGTAACCGGGCTATATCCGATAAACTCATCTTT	CALGCPLPRNRAISDKLIF
NA	TRDV1	TRDJ1	NA	TGTGCTCTTGGGGAATATCGGGGCGGGTTGTACACCGATAAACTCATCTTT	CALGEYRGGLYTDKLIF
NA	TRDV1	TRDJ1	TRDD3	TGTGCTCTTGGGGAAGTGAGAGGGACTTCCTACGACCGTACTGGGGGATGGACCGATAAACTCATCTTT	CALGEVRGTSYDRTGGWTDKLIF
NA	TRDV1	TRDJ1	NA	TGTGCTCTTGGGGAACTAGCGCACAACTGGTACACCGATAAACTCATCTTT	CALGELAHNWYTDKLIF
NA	TRDV1	TRDJ1	NA	TGTGCTCTTGGGGCTCCCTTGGGGAGTTACACCGATAAACTCATCTTT	CALGAPLGSYTDKLIF
NA	TRDV1	TRDJ1	TRDD3	TGTGCTCTTGGGGATTCTCCAACCCTACCTACGTACTGGGGGGCCCCTTTGGGGACCGATAAACTCATCTTT	CALGDSPTLPTYWGAPLGTDKLIF
NA	TRDV1	TRDJ1	NA	TGTGCTCTTGGGGACTCAGCCTTCCTAAGAGGGATACGGAGGGACACCGATAAACTCATCTTT	CALGDSAFLRGIRRDTDKLIF
NA	TRDV1	TRDJ1	TRDD2	TGTGCTCTTGGGGCCTTCCTACCCATACCGCACCAGGATGGGGGACCGTACACCGATAAACTCATCTTT	CALGAFLPIPHQDGGPYTDKLIF
NA	TRDV1	TRDJ1	NA	TGTGCTCTTGGGGACCCCGCCTTCCCCCGAGCTTACACCGATAAACTCATCTTT	CALGDPAFPRAYTDKLIF
NA	TRDV2	TRDJ1	NA	TGTGCCTGCGATCCCCGCACCGATAAACTCATCTTT	CACDPRTDKLIF
few	TRDV1	TRDJ1	TRDD3	TGTGCTCTTGGGTCCGCCCCCGTTCGGAACTGGGGGATACGTTTACGGGGTACCGATAAACTCATCTTT	CALGSAPVRNWGIRLRGTDKLIF
NA	TRDV1	TRDJ1	NA	TGTGCTCTTGGGGTCCCGGCCTTCCTATTTTATGGGGATAGTAAACTCATCTTT	CALGVPAFLFYGDSKLIF
NA	TRDV1	TRDJ1	TRDD2	TGTGCTCTTGGGGAATTCCCGCCTTCCTACGCTTCTCGGGGGGATACCGATAAACTCATCTTT	CALGEFPPSYASRGDTDKLIF
few	TRDV3	TRDJ1	NA	TGTGCGGGTGTAGACACCGATAAACTCATCTTT	CAGVDTDKLIF
NA	TRDV1	TRDJ1	TRDD3	TGTGCTCTTGGGGAACCCTTAAGGGGGATCCAGTACACCGATAAACTCATCTTT	CALGEPLRGIQYTDKLIF
NA	TRDV1	TRDJ2	TRDD3	TGTGCTCTTGGGGAGCTTCCTCCTACATACTGGGGGATACAACCAACACAACTCTTCTTT	CALGELPPTYWGIQPTQLFF
few	TRDV1	TRDJ1	TRDD3	TGTGCTCTTGGGGACTCCCTCCTAGTACTGGGGACTAACAGTAAACTCATCTTT	CALGDSLLVLGTNSKLIF
few	TRDV1	TRDJ1	NA	TGTGCTCTTGGGGAAAAGTCCTACCTGGGGGCCGACACCGATAAACTCATCTTT	CALGEKSYLGADTDKLIF
NA	TRDV1	TRDJ1	TRDD3	TGTGCTCTTGGGGAATATAGAGATCCCCTATCTAGGTCCGGGGGATACGACGATAAACTCATCTTT	CALGEYRDPLSRSGGYDDKLIF